This record covers a single TCR beta chain. Its antigen is not known. The data originate from a study of a mutant IDH1 vaccine in newly diagnosed glioma. The overall study: Scheduled for weeks 1, 3, 5, 7, 11, 15, 19 and 23, eight vaccinations were given to patients. Earlier care involved radiotherapy, temozolomide, or both, and the majority received both. General study findings and limits: With respect to changes in top peripheral T cell clonotypes, pseudoprogression seemed unrelated.

TCRdb's table, derived via immunoSEQ multiplex PCR, lists solely in-frame clones and lacks some. Here the sample spans some 30,000 clones, just under 80% being singletons. The CDR3 is 13 residues long. The germline V gene encodes CDR1 SGHRS and CDR2 YFSETQ. The V gene lost 5 bases and the J gene lost 4 bases, with 11 bases spanning the gap. The time point was: week 11, during vaccination. Vaccine doses each comprised 300 ug of mutant IDH1 20-mer peptide, with topical imiquimod. Newly diagnosed WHO grade 3 or 4 IDH1-mutant, ATRX-lost astrocytomas were identified in the donors. The source of this sequence is a man aged 25-45 years with glioma. The J gene is TRBJ2-3, the V gene TRBV5-1; D unclear. The sample here was PBMCs, taken from a glioma patient whose treatment included an IDH1 peptide vaccine. The CDR3 region has the DNA TGCGCCAGCAGTAACCCGGAAGCAGATACGCAGTATTTT. Translating it yields CASSNPEADTQYF.